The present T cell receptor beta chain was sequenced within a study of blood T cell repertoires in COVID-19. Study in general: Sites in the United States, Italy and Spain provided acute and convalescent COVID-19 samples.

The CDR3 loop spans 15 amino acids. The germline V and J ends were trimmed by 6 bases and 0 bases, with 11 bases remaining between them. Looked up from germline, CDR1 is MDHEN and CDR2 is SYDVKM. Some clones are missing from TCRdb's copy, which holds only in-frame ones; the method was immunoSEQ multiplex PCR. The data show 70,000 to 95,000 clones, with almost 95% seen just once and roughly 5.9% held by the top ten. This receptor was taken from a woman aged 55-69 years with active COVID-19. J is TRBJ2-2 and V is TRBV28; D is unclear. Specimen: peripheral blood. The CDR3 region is CASRARIANTGELFF. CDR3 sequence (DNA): TGTGCCAGCAGGGCACGTATCGCGAACACCGGGGAGCTGTTTTTT.